This is a list of T cell receptor beta chains from one sample in a study of high-grade serous ovarian cancer treatment subgroups. Some clones are missing from TCRdb's copy, which holds only in-frame ones; the method was immunoSEQ multiplex PCR. This table holds under 8,000 clones, 79% found once. The sequencing sample was made of tumor tissue. The receptors were sampled from a human donor with high-grade serous ovarian cancer. Both conserved end residues are part of each CDR3. Each record gives: D gene, clone size, V gene, J gene, CDR3 DNA, CDR3 protein. D genes are given only for firm matches. Some rows have no size entry. The others give once, few or many, or a class for an expanded clone.

NA	NA	TRBV7-2	TRBJ2-7	TGTGCCAGCAGCTTATTGAGGGGAGGCGAGCAGTACTTC	CASSLLRGGEQYF
NA	once	TRBV4-3	TRBJ2-3	TGCGCCAGCAGCGCCGACGGCCCGGGAGATACGCAGTATTTT	CASSADGPGDTQYF
NA	few	TRBV7-9	TRBJ1-1	TGTGCCAGCAGCTTAGGGCAGGCCCCCAAAGCTTTCTTT	CASSLGQAPKAFF
NA	NA	TRBV9	TRBJ1-1	TGTGCCAGCAGCGTAGCCCTTCCGGGGGCGGCTTTCTTT	CASSVALPGAAFF
NA	NA	TRBV11-2	TRBJ2-7	TGTGCCAGCAGCTTAGTATTGACGGCCTACGAGCAGTACTTC	CASSLVLTAYEQYF
TRBD2	few	TRBV7-3	TRBJ2-7	TGTGCCAGCAGCCAACCGGGACTAGCGGGAACAAAACCCTACGAGCAGTACTTC	CASSQPGLAGTKPYEQYF
NA	NA	TRBV9	TRBJ2-7	TGTGCCAGCAGCCCATCGGAGGGAGCGGAGGTCAAGCAGTACTTC	CASSPSEGAEVKQYF
TRBD2	NA	TRBV6-5	TRBJ2-3	TGTGCCAGCAGTTATTCCCGTGCGGGAGGCACAGATACGCAGTATTTT	CASSYSRAGGTDTQYF
NA	NA	TRBV6-1	TRBJ1-3	TGTGCCAGCAGTGCCCTTTACTCTGGAAACACCATATATTTT	CASSALYSGNTIYF
NA	once	TRBV5-8	TRBJ1-1	TGTGCCAGCAGCCGACGCCTCCATAAGATGGGCGGCACTGAAGCTTTCTTT	CASSRRLHKMGGTEAFF
NA	once	TRBV5-4	TRBJ2-1	TGTGCCAGCAGCTTGAAGGAGGGTTCCTACAATGAGCAGTTCTTC	CASSLKEGSYNEQFF
NA	NA	TRBV7-2	TRBJ2-3	TGTGCCAGCAGCTCCAAAGCGGGCACGCTGGGCACAGATACGCAGTATTTT	CASSSKAGTLGTDTQYF
NA	NA	TRBV30	TRBJ2-7	TGTGCCTGGAGTGTACAGTACAGTTACGAGCAGTACTTC	CAWSVQYSYEQYF
NA	NA	TRBV5-1	TRBJ2-3	TGCGCCAGCAGCTTGGATCACGCGGCGGATACGCAGTATTTT	CASSLDHAADTQYF
NA	NA	TRBV6-1	TRBJ1-5	TGTGCCAGCAGTCAGGGGCTCGATCTGCCCCAGCATTTT	CASSQGLDLPQHF
NA	NA	TRBV4-1	TRBJ2-5	TGCGCCAGCAGCCAAGTCAATTCCGTGGGTGGATCTCAAGAGACCCAGTACTTC	CASSQVNSVGGSQETQYF
NA	NA	TRBV27	TRBJ2-3	TGTGCCAGCAGTTTAAGGGACCCCCGCGATACGCAGTATTTT	CASSLRDPRDTQYF
TRBD1	NA	TRBV28	TRBJ1-1	TGTGCCAGCAGGCGGACAGGGCCCTTGAACACTGAAGCTTTCTTT	CASRRTGPLNTEAFF
NA	NA	TRBV4-3	TRBJ2-7	TGCGCCAGCAGCCAAGCGGTGGGCGGGGACACCTACGAGCAGTACTTC	CASSQAVGGDTYEQYF
TRBD1	once	TRBV19	TRBJ1-1	TGTGCCAGTCAACAGGGGTTTTTAGCTGAAGCTTTCTTT	CASQQGFLAEAFF
NA	NA	TRBV7-8	TRBJ2-3	TGTGCCAGCAGCCAAAGGGCGGGGTCAGGCACAGATACGCAGTATTTT	CASSQRAGSGTDTQYF
NA	NA	TRBV6-6	TRBJ1-2	TGTGCCAGCAGCCCAGGGAACTATGGCTACACCTTC	CASSPGNYGYTF
NA	NA	TRBV18	TRBJ1-2	TGTGCCAGCTCACCAAGACAGGAGGCCTATGGCTACACCTTC	CASSPRQEAYGYTF
NA	NA	TRBV7-2	TRBJ2-7	TGTGCCAGCAGCTTAGTCGGGGCAGGGGAGTACGAGCAGTACTTC	CASSLVGAGEYEQYF
NA	once	TRBV28	TRBJ1-1	TGTGCCAGCAGCCCCAACGTGGGGGGCACTGAAGCTTTCTTT	CASSPNVGGTEAFF
TRBD2	NA	TRBV19	TRBJ2-1	TGTGCCAGTAGCCGACTAGCGGGAGGGAGAGTCAATGAGCAGTTCTTC	CASSRLAGGRVNEQFF
NA	NA	TRBV28	TRBJ2-7	TGTGCCAGCAGTTTATTAGATGAGAATCTCCACGAGCAGTACTTC	CASSLLDENLHEQYF
NA	once	TRBV7-2	TRBJ2-7	TGTGCCAGCAGCTTACACTACGAGCAGTACTTC	CASSLHYEQYF
NA	large	TRBV7-6	TRBJ2-7	TGTGCCAGCAGCTTCTCGGGAGACCTCCTGGAGCAGTACTTC	CASSFSGDLLEQYF
NA	NA	TRBV7-2	TRBJ2-7	TGTGCCAGCAGCTTAGTATTTCAGGGCTACGAGCAGTACTTC	CASSLVFQGYEQYF
TRBD2	NA	TRBV2	TRBJ2-5	TGTGCCAGCAGTGAGGGACTAGCGGGAGGGCAAGAGACCCAGTACTTC	CASSEGLAGGQETQYF
NA	NA	TRBV21-1	TRBJ1-5	TGTGCCAGCAGCAAAACAGACTGCAATCAGCCCCAGCATTTT	CASSKTDCNQPQHF
TRBD2	once	TRBV11-2	TRBJ2-1	TGTGCCAGCAGCTTAGGCAGCGGGAGGGCCTTTAAGTTCTTC	CASSLGSGRAFKFF
TRBD1	few	TRBV4-1	TRBJ2-7	TGCGCCAGCAGCCAAGATGAGGGGGCGCCGTACGAGCAGTACTTC	CASSQDEGAPYEQYF
NA	NA	TRBV6-6	TRBJ2-7	TGTGCCAGCAGTTATATGGACACCGGTTACGAGCAGTACTTC	CASSYMDTGYEQYF
NA	NA	TRBV5-8	TRBJ2-1	TGTGCCAGCAGCCCCTCCTGGACCTCTGCTTACAATGAGCAGTTCTTC	CASSPSWTSAYNEQFF
NA	once	TRBV4-1	TRBJ1-1	TGCGCCAGCAGCCAAGTAGGCGGGAACACTGAAGCTTTCTTT	CASSQVGGNTEAFF
NA	NA	TRBV18	TRBJ2-2	TGTGCCAGCTTCCGAGACACCGGGGAGCTGTTTTTT	CASFRDTGELFF
TRBD1	NA	TRBV6-4	TRBJ2-3	TGTGCCAGCAGTGACTCAGGGGGCGCAGATACGCAGTATTTT	CASSDSGGADTQYF
TRBD1	NA	TRBV11-3	TRBJ2-7	TGTGCCAGCAGCACCCGGGACAGTGCCTACGAGCAGTACTTC	CASSTRDSAYEQYF
NA	NA	TRBV11-3	TRBJ2-7	TGTGCCAGCAGCTTAGTATTGTGGGAGCAGTACTTC	CASSLVLWEQYF
NA	NA	TRBV19	TRBJ2-1	TGTGCCAGTACCCCCGGGGACTCCTACAATGAGCAGTTCTTC	CASTPGDSYNEQFF
NA	NA	TRBV7-3	TRBJ2-1	TGTGCCAGCAGCTTGGGCAATTACAATGAGCAGTTCTTC	CASSLGNYNEQFF
NA	NA	TRBV30	TRBJ1-2	TGTGCCTGGAGTGTACAGGGAGGGGTTGGTGGCTACACCTTC	CAWSVQGGVGGYTF
NA	NA	TRBV7-9	TRBJ2-7	TGTGCCAGCAGTTCGGACGGGTACGAGCAGTACTTC	CASSSDGYEQYF
TRBD2	NA	TRBV5-1	TRBJ2-7	TGCGCCAGCAGACCCACTAGCGGCTCCTACGAGCAGTACTTC	CASRPTSGSYEQYF
TRBD2	NA	TRBV7-8	TRBJ2-7	TGTGCCAGCAGCCTAAGCGGGGGCACCTACGAGCAGTACTTC	CASSLSGGTYEQYF
NA	few	TRBV19	TRBJ2-7	TGTGCCAGTAGTATAAGCAGGGTCTACGAGCAGTACTTC	CASSISRVYEQYF
TRBD2	NA	TRBV27	TRBJ2-7	TGTGCCAGCAGTCGAGGACTAGCGGGTCCCTACGAGCAGTACTTC	CASSRGLAGPYEQYF